This is a list of T cell receptor beta chains from one sample in a study of cytomegalovirus exposure and HLA in healthy donors. The repertoire was sequenced with immunoSEQ multiplex PCR; TCRdb's copy has only in-frame clones and lacks some. The sample lists some 140,000 clones, approximately 62% occurring once. Sequencing was carried out using PBMCs. The receptors were gathered from a human donor in good health. CDR3s include the opening cysteine and the closing phenylalanine or tryptophan. The D gene is left open where the match is weak.

cdr3_length d_call j_call v_call cdr3_nt cdr3_aa
15 TRBD2 TRBJ2-5 TRBV5-6 TGTGCCAGCAGCTTGGTTAGCGGGAGCGTTGAGACCCAGTACTTC CASSLVSGSVETQYF
12 NA TRBJ2-7 TRBV27 TGTGCCAGCAGTAAGCAGGGTTCCGAGCAGTACTTC CASSKQGSEQYF
16 TRBD1 TRBJ2-2 TRBV5-1 TGCGCCAGCAGCTCGACAGGGGGGATTAACACCGGGGAGCTGTTTTTT CASSSTGGINTGELFF
15 TRBD2 TRBJ2-2 TRBV6-6 TGTGCCAGCAGTAAGACTAGCGCTCACACCGGGGAGCTGTTTTTT CASSKTSAHTGELFF
12 NA TRBJ1-1 TRBV6-6 TGTGCCAGCAGTCAACAGGGCACTGAAGCTTTCTTT CASSQQGTEAFF
15 NA TRBJ1-1 TRBV18 TGTGCCAGCTCTTATAAGGGAGGGGAAAACACTGAAGCTTTCTTT CASSYKGGENTEAFF
12 NA TRBJ2-7 TRBV28 TGTGCCAGCGGTGAGAGCTCCTACGAGCAGTACTTC CASGESSYEQYF
13 NA TRBJ1-2 TRBV10-3 TGTGCCATCAGTGAGTGGGCGACCGGTGGCTACACCTTC CAISEWATGGYTF
17 NA TRBJ1-6 TRBV7-9 TGTGCCAGCAGCTCCGACCGGGTCAGGGGATTTGATTCACCCCTCCACTTT CASSSDRVRGFDSPLHF
16 TRBD2 TRBJ2-3 TRBV29-1 TGCAGCGTTGGGACTAGCGGGGCTACTAGCACAGATACGCAGTATTTT CSVGTSGATSTDTQYF
16 NA TRBJ1-5 TRBV19 TGTGCCAGTAGAAGTGGGGGAGGGCGAAGCAATCAGCCCCAGCATTTT CASRSGGGRSNQPQHF